The 10 T cell receptor beta chains below come from one sample, sequenced in a study of early T cells in non-severe SARS-CoV-2 infection. One entry per CDR3 protein, called by TCRdb with MiXCR from the 5' RACE reads. The sample includes 35,000 to 55,000 distinct CDR3 sequences, about 6% of them seen just once. The sample consisted of whole blood, taken at baseline. Source of these receptors: an adult who was a healthcare worker with PCR-confirmed SARS-CoV-2 infection or an uninfected control (not recorded which).

This clonotype has a count of ten or more. J is TRBJ1-4 and V is TRBV5-5; D perhaps matches TRBD1 (6 bases). The V end was cut by 2 bases, the J end by 2 bases, with 13 bases between. The CDR3 spans 16 residues. Germline CDR1 SGHKS, CDR2 YYEKEE (reference sequence). CDR3 amino acids: CASSLQGWSTNEKLFF. The CDR3 DNA reads as TGTGCCAGCAGCTTACAGGGATGGAGCACTAATGAAAAACTGTTTTTT.

This clonotype was recorded at least ten times. The genes are TRBV20-1 and TRBJ2-1; 11 nucleotides align to TRBD2. With 5 bases clipped from V and 8 bases from J, the junction kept 14 bases outside the gene matches. Germline-derived CDR1 and CDR2 are DFQATT and SNEGSKA (reference sequence). The CDR3 is made up of 16 amino acids. The DNA for the CDR3 is TGCAGTGCTCCCGATAGCGGGAGGGCCACCCGTGATGAGCAGTTCTTC. Protein product: CSAPDSGRATRDEQFF.

This clonotype came up many times. The chain employs TRBV7-9 and TRBJ2-1; 7 nucleotides match TRBD2. Unmatched junction bases numbered 4, after V lost 5 bases and J lost 9 bases. This CDR3 is built from 12 residues. CDR1 is SEHNR, CDR2 FQNEAQ, per germline (reference sequence). This CDR3 reads CASSQTSVEQFF. As DNA, the CDR3 is TGTGCCAGCAGCCAAACTAGCGTTGAGCAGTTCTTC.

Many counts were recorded for this clonotype. The V gene is TRBV12-3 or TRBV12-4, the J gene TRBJ1-1; D possibly corresponds to TRBD1 (6 bases). V was trimmed by 5 bases and J by 5 bases, leaving 12 bases between them. The CDR3 sequence is 13 residues long. The CDR3, as DNA: TGTGCCAGCAGTCTACAGGGAAGGACTGAAGCTTTCTTT. This encodes CASSLQGRTEAFF.

This clonotype showed up many times. The chain uses TRBV6-2 or TRBV6-3 and TRBJ2-5; D may be TRBD1 or TRBD2 (5 bases each). Per the germline V gene, CDR1 is MNHEY and CDR2 is SVGEGT. V lost 2 bases, J lost 2 bases, and 12 bases lay in between. The CDR3 is made up of 15 amino acids. CDR3 sequence reads: CASSYPLGAQETQYF. The CDR3 nucleotides read TGTGCCAGCAGTTACCCGCTCGGGGCACAAGAGACCCAGTACTTC.

In this sample, this clonotype turned up many times. The rearrangement links TRBV28 to TRBJ2-1; 10 bases are a match to TRBD1. Germline loops: CDR1 MDHEN, CDR2 SYDVKM. The CDR3 is 15 residues long. Unmatched junction bases numbered 9, after V lost 5 bases and J lost 8 bases. The CDR3 coding sequence is TGTGCCAGCAGTAGCCTCGGGACAGGGGTGGATGAGCAGTTCTTC. As protein: CASSSLGTGVDEQFF.

This clonotype has ten or more counts. The genes are TRBV5-5 and TRBJ1-4; no firm D call. This CDR3 is built from 17 residues. V was cut by 0 bases and J by 0 bases, with 12 bases left in between. Germline CDR1 and CDR2: SGHKS and YYEKEE (reference sequence). In DNA, the CDR3 is TGTGCCAGCAGCTTGGTGTTCACACTCGCAACTAATGAAAAACTGTTTTTT. Translating gives CASSLVFTLATNEKLFF. Complete variable domain (other parts from reference TRBV5-5 and TRBJ1-4): DAGVTQSPTHLIKTRGQQVTLRCSPISGHKSVSWYQQVLGQGPQFIFQYYEKEERGRGNFPDRFSARQFPNYSSELNVNALLLGDSALYLCASSLVFTLATNEKLFFGSGTQLSVL.

The J gene is TRBJ2-5, the V gene TRBV7-2, with 11 bases lining up with TRBD2. This CDR3 spans 16 amino acids. Germline trimming cut 5 bases from V and 1 base from J; bases unmatched to any gene: 6. Germline-derived CDR1 and CDR2 are SGHTA and FQGNSA. The CDR3 DNA reads TGTGCCAGCAGCCCACCGGGACTAGCGGTCCAAGAGACCCAGTACTTC. Its protein product is CASSPPGLAVQETQYF.

This clonotype has at least ten counts. The chain uses TRBV7-2 and TRBJ2-1; possible D gene TRBD2, 6 bases. The length of the CDR3 is 15 residues. V lost 2 bases, J lost 8 bases, and 16 bases lay in between. Germline CDR1 reads SGHTA; CDR2 reads FQGNSA. CDR3 DNA sequence: TGTGCCAGCAGCTTAAAGCAGGGAGGTCGGGATGAGCAGTTCTTC. Protein: CASSLKQGGRDEQFF.

The V gene is TRBV6-6, the J gene TRBJ2-1, with TRBD1 matching 9 bases. Germline CDR1 MNHNY, CDR2 SVGAGI (reference sequence). Trimming at V came to 6 bases and at J to 8 bases, leaving 5 bases not matched to a gene. CDR3 length: 13 residues. The CDR3 sequence is CASRATGGDEQFF. The CDR3 coding sequence is TGTGCCAGCAGAGCTACAGGGGGCGATGAGCAGTTCTTC.